This record concerns one T cell receptor (beta chain) sequence. Authors' analysis steps: Amplification with reference gene primers provided the estimates of nucleated cell counts. This table comes from immunoSEQ multiplex PCR, and its TCRdb copy is limited to in-frame clones, with some not included. V and J calls and clone size are copied from that table; D and trimming were computed from the DNA. The sample lists about 410,000 clones, roughly 90% seen once, with more than 1.4% in the top ten. The CDR3 runs to 14 residues. Trimming shortened V by 4 bases and J by 2 bases, and 10 bases separated the two germline ends. Germline CDR1 reads SGHRS; CDR2 reads YFSETQ. This sample is drawn from a study of blood T cell repertoires in COVID-19. About the study: The origin of the acute and convalescent COVID-19 samples was the United States, Italy and Spain. T cells, B-cell-depleted T cells, or PBMCs provided the cDNA or gDNA that served as material.

Sequencing used peripheral blood. The sequence was collected from a woman aged 30 to 39 with active or convalescent COVID-19. The chain links TRBV5-1 to TRBJ1-3; D is unresolved. CDR3 amino acids: CASSPGGPGNTIYF. CDR3 bases: TGCGCCAGCAGCCCCGGAGGGCCTGGAAACACCATATATTTT. Combining the CDR3 with reference TRBV5-1 and TRBJ1-3 gives the whole variable domain KAGVTQTPRYLIKTRGQQVTLSCSPISGHRSVSWYQQTPGQGLQFLFEYFSETQRNKGNFPGRFSGRQFSNSRSEMNVSTLELGDSALYLCASSPGGPGNTIYFGEGSWLTVV.